The entry below gives a single T cell receptor beta chain sequence along with its context. Only a few counts were recorded for this clone. The clone's antigen remains unknown. Base-call qualities are not available, and no considerably larger clone is one nucleotide away. Library preparation employed the immunoSEQ multiplex PCR assay. For the multiplex PCR, a mixture combining 60 forward primers for TCR Vbeta segments and 13 reverse primers for TCR Jbeta segments was used. The CDR3 region of rearranged TCR beta genes was amplified from genomic DNA with a multiplex PCR assay. Amplified TCR beta libraries were sequenced as 87-base-pair reads on the Illumina HiSeq System. On the authors' methods: In a later analysis, 70 million to 95 million unique TCR beta chains were counted across the 500 to 700 repertoires, and about 9.9 million of these chains were shared by at least two donors. A nearest-neighbor algorithm error-corrected the raw reads and collapsed the reads into unique sequences, merging closely related sequences to remove PCR and sequencing errors. V, D and J gene segments were assigned by aligning CDR3 sequences to IMGT reference sequences. Each retained sequence needed at least a six-nucleotide match to both a V gene segment and a J gene segment. A rearrangement was called productive if the CDR3 had no stop codons and remained in frame with V and J, and every other rearrangement was called non-productive. CDR3 was defined by IMGT convention, running from the second conserved V-encoded cysteine to the conserved J-encoded phenylalanine. In an earlier analysis of some 550 of the donors, sequences lacking an unambiguous match to a single V gene segment were excluded. An earlier analysis of under 750 of the donors called V segments functional above 56.7% productive rearrangements and segregating when the between-donor standard deviation exceeded 5%. A statistical classification framework was built to diagnose cytomegalovirus status from the catalog of TCR beta chain sequences. In a later analysis, TCR nucleotide sequences were compared against IMGT/GENE-DB human TR gene sequences so that V and J genes could be assigned. Using the TCRdist pipeline, a later analysis assigned CDR3 sequences along with most-parsimonious VDJ recombination scenarios. A later analysis defined each TCR beta chain by its CDR3 amino acid sequence plus V-gene family, and excluded reads lacking a unique V-gene family. In a later analysis, 550 to 650 highly shared, low-generation-probability nucleotide sequences were removed to address suspected cross-contamination and a sequencing artifact. In a later analysis, a clonal expansion index was calculated for each public chain from normalized within-repertoire ranks of inferred template counts. Generation probabilities in a later analysis came from a VDJ recombination model fitted to out-of-frame rearrangements, and those results were checked against IGoR. In a later analysis, hypergeometric tests were used to score TCR-TCR, TCR-HLA and TCR-CMV co-occurrence, with a repertoire-size bias correction applied to TCR pairs. A later analysis estimated false discovery rates by permuting HLA or CMV assignments 20 times. In a later analysis, co-occurring TCRs were grouped using DBSCAN, and TCRdist sequence similarity was added for clustering within HLA-allele-positive subsets. For co-occurrence clustering, repertoires with fewer than 30,000 or more than 120,000 public chains were excluded, along with a handful of repertoires with anomalous nucleotide sharing. TCRdb holds this immuneACCESS table with in-frame rearrangements only. Some clones are missing; in checked studies, unresolved V genes explain under half, and the rest has no known cause. D and trimming were read from the DNA, whereas the V and J calls and clone size are those reported in that table. A total of more than 100,000 clones appear in this sample, over 60% of them only once. 1.8% of the sample is in the top ten clones.

The cohort comprised some 700 healthy bone marrow donors. At the time of sampling, all cohort members were nominally healthy, though unrecorded immune exposures were likely present. The donor was CMV seropositive and belonged to the group of 250 to 350 seropositive cohort members. Each donor provided a peripheral blood sample, and peripheral blood mononuclear cells were used for TCR beta sequencing. The Qiagen DNeasy Blood Extraction Kit was used to extract genomic DNA from the blood cell samples. The sample is drawn from a study of cytomegalovirus exposure and HLA in healthy donors (dated by TCRdb to 2017 to 2019). Background on the whole study: An earlier analysis of about 530 of the donors reported approximately 260 Gb of sequence data and around 100 million unique TCR beta sequences obtained from approximately 180 million T cells. Roughly 300 gigabases of sequencing data and 70 million to 85 million unique TCR sequences were included in an early release covering roughly 600 HLA-typed donors. The genetic ancestry cluster associated with self-reported Caucasian donors included 81% of the 398 genotyped donors. The aim of the study was to test whether cataloging public T cell receptors could identify signatures of past pathogen exposure. Using immunosequencing, the study profiled T cell repertoires from fewer than 850 subjects and related those repertoires to cytomegalovirus serostatus. In addition to the first cohort of 666 subjects, a separate validation cohort of 100 to 150 different subjects was used. High-throughput TCR immunosequencing, statistical association of individual TCRs with disease status, and machine learning were combined to predict cytomegalovirus infection status. In a later analysis, previously published TCR beta repertoires from 670 or so donors were re-analyzed and high-resolution HLA genotyping was added so that TCR occurrence patterns could be studied. In the later analysis, no new phenotypic data were used to find candidate immune exposures; instead, reliance was placed on TCR beta sequences and their occurrence across donors. To decide whether each TCR beta V gene segment behaved as functional or pseudogenic, an earlier analysis of nearly 600 of the donors relied on high-throughput TCR beta sequencing. Donor age, sex, ethnicity and CMV serostatus were compiled together with the repertoire data. In a later genetic analysis, genome-wide SNP genotypes for about 65% of the roughly 670 donors were used, and that subset was treated as a discovery cohort. All discovery cohort repertoires had been generated using a single sequencing platform. Both class I and class II loci were covered by HLA typing, at four-digit resolution. The number of donors typed differed by locus, with roughly 620-630 for A, B, C, DRB1 and DQB1, around 520 for DQA1, 600 to 610 for DPA1, and about 450 for DPB1. Because of strong linkage in the cohort, four to six DR-DQ haplotypes were treated as single units for association and clustering. On average, 235,054 unique TCR beta nucleotide sequences were sequenced per donor among 300 to 500 genotyped donors of the cohort, with roughly 18% of those sequences being non-productive. General findings and caveats noted by the study authors: According to a later analysis, TCR association rates differed among HLA loci, with DRB1 alleles showing the most associated TCRs and HLA-C alleles showing the fewest. A further reported finding was that TCR beta sequences accurately predicted the HLA-A and HLA-B alleles for most subjects in the first cohort. Because some donors lacked HLA typing at each locus, the association tests relied only on the typed subset. In vitro tests confirmed that a few of the cytomegalovirus-associated TCR beta chains recognize cytomegalovirus antigens. A later analysis found that most CMV-associated TCR beta chains appeared HLA-restricted, with HLA associations seemingly driven largely by CMV exposure. A later genetic analysis reported fewer N-insertions in productive TCRs among donors in an Asian-associated ancestry cluster than the roughly 640-donor mean. A total of fewer than 200 TCR beta chains were listed by the study as associated with cytomegalovirus. Because counts were too low, seventeen rarely observed V segments, including chromosome 9 orphons, were excluded from the earlier analysis of a few hundred of the donors. A later genetic analysis associated a missense DCLRE1C variant with V-gene and J-gene trimming of TCR beta chains, and an independent cohort replicated the association. Most TCR sequences were observed very rarely across donors, whereas some public TCRs were present in many individuals. Linkage disequilibrium might explain the correlated functional status among segregating V segments, but an unknown experimental factor could not be ruled out. In both the original and validation cohorts, the classifier was reported to diagnose cytomegalovirus status with high specificity and sensitivity. In a later analysis, several top co-occurrence clusters were reported to appear linked to parvovirus B19, influenza, CMV and Epstein-Barr virus. Roughly uniform sequencing depth across donors was assumed in presence/absence analyses, although this assumption may not hold. According to the authors, the approach could potentially be generalized to other disease states and immunological phenotypes. Some IMGT-functional V segments, including TRBV6-2 and TRBV6-3, could not be distinguished by the 87-base-pair reads and were therefore excluded. A cluster of highly shared sequence variants was judged likely to represent a technical artifact of the sequencing pipeline. Immune exposure information for the cohort was limited to CMV serostatus. Assigning TCR associations to individual alleles was difficult when HLA alleles, especially DR and DQ, strongly co-occurred. In an earlier analysis of about 600 of the donors, most TCR beta V segments appeared in productive rearrangements about 87% or about 30% of the time, broadly matching IMGT annotations. A later analysis associated about 17,000 TCR beta sequences with specific HLA alleles at a false discovery rate of 0.05. Compared with equally common non-associated chains, HLA-associated TCR beta chains in a later analysis were more clonally expanded and had lower generation probabilities. Only TCR beta chains were sequenced in this cohort, and the absence of alpha or paired-chain data limited detectable features.

Including the terminal cysteine and phenylalanine, the CDR3 comprises 13 residues. The sequence is cut down to CDR3 DNA, 39 bases in frame from base 1. CDR1 and CDR2, looked up from the germline V gene (reference sequence), are SEHNR and FQNEAQ. The V end loses 10 bases and the J end loses 8 bases, and a stretch of 17 bases separates them. The sample comprised PBMCs. This sequence originates from a female donor in good health and CMV-seropositive. This receptor chain uses TRBV7-9 and TRBJ1-4, and perhaps TRBD1 as D gene, on 6 matching bases. CDR3 reads: CAIARGNGEKLFF. The DNA is TGTGCCATCGCCAGGGGTAACGGGGAAAAACTGTTTTTT. The full variable domain, with segments outside the CDR3 supplied by the reference TRBV7-9 and TRBJ1-4 proteins, appears as DTGVSQNPRHKITKRGQNVTFRCDPISEHNRLYWYRQTLGQGPEFLTYFQNEAQLEKSRLLSDRFSAERPKGSFSTLEIQRTEQGDSAMYLCAIARGNGEKLFFGSGTQLSVL.